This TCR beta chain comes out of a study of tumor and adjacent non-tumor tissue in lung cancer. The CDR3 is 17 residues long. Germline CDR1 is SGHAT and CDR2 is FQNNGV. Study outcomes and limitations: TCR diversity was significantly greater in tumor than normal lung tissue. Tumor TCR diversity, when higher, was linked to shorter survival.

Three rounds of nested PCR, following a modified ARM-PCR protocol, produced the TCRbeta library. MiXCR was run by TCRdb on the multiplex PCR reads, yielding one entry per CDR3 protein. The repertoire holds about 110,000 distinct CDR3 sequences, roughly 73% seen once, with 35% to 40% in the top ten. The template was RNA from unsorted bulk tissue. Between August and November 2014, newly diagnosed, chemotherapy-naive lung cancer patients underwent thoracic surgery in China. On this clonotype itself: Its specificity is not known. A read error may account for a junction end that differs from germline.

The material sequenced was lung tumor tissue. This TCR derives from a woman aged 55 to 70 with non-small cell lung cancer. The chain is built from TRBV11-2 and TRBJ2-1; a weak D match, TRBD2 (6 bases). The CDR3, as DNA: TGTCCCAGCTGCTTAGAGTTGACTAACGGGAGCCACGATGAGCAGTTCTTC. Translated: CPSCLELTNGSHDEQFF.